The rows below give T cell receptor beta chains drawn from one sample of a study of beta chain features in type 1 diabetes. The assay was immunoSEQ multiplex PCR, and TCRdb's table has in-frame clones only and misses some. The data show some 240,000 clones, with 16% seen just once and approximately 0.081% held by the top ten. Material: naive CD4+ T cells from blood. These receptors originate from a man in his thirties or forties with type 1 diabetes. Each CDR3 is given with its conserved first and last residue. A D gene is named only where the DNA matches it firmly. Part of the rows lack a size; the others show once, few, many or a class for expanded clones.

>TRBV9|TRBJ1-3|few|-
CASSVDPGGVSGNTIYF
TGTGCCAGCAGCGTAGACCCCGGGGGGGTCTCTGGAAACACCATATATTTT
>TRBV9|TRBJ2-7|few|-
CASNRAGSYEQYF
TGTGCCAGCAACAGGGCGGGCTCCTACGAGCAGTACTTC
>TRBV7-2|TRBJ2-4|-|-
CASSLGLAKNIQYF
TGTGCCAGCAGCTTAGGGCTAGCCAAAAACATTCAGTACTTC
>TRBV29-1|TRBJ1-1|-|-
CSAPTPEAFF
TGCAGCGCCCCGACTCCTGAAGCTTTCTTT
>TRBV30|TRBJ2-7|-|-
CASLQGHEQYF
TGTGCCTCCTTACAAGGCCACGAGCAGTACTTC
>TRBV7-2|TRBJ2-1|few|TRBD2
CASSLLAGAPGEQFF
TGTGCCAGCAGCTTACTAGCGGGAGCCCCTGGTGAGCAGTTCTTC
>TRBV6-6|TRBJ2-1|-|-
CASSYSARGEQFF
TGTGCCAGCAGTTACTCCGCCAGGGGTGAGCAGTTCTTC
>TRBV21-1|TRBJ2-7|few|-
CASSTTYEQYF
TGTGCCAGCAGCACGACCTACGAGCAGTACTTC
>TRBV29-1|TRBJ2-3|-|TRBD1
CSVRQGAGADTQYF
TGCAGCGTTCGACAGGGGGCAGGAGCAGATACGCAGTATTTT
>TRBV5-6|TRBJ2-2|few|-
CASSALGRRNTGELFF
TGTGCCAGCAGCGCCTTGGGACGGAGGAACACCGGGGAGCTGTTTTTT
>TRBV28|TRBJ2-7|-|-
CASSSHFAGTYEQYF
TGTGCCAGCAGTTCGCATTTCGCGGGAACCTACGAGCAGTACTTC
>TRBV29-1|TRBJ2-1|few|-
CSGGAGLNEQFF
TGCAGCGGTGGGGCAGGGCTCAATGAGCAGTTCTTC
>TRBV29-1|TRBJ1-2|-|-
CSVGSTVGDYGYTF
TGCAGCGTTGGGTCGACGGTCGGGGACTATGGCTACACCTTC
>TRBV10-3|TRBJ2-1|-|TRBD2
CAIGPQLAGGLDEQFF
TGTGCCATCGGGCCCCAACTAGCGGGAGGGCTGGATGAGCAGTTCTTC
>TRBV7-2|TRBJ2-5|-|TRBD1
CASSLQGQRAVTQYF
TGTGCCAGCAGCTTACAGGGACAGAGGGCGGTGACCCAGTACTTC
>TRBV7-2|TRBJ2-7|-|TRBD1
CASSSSRTGSRVQQYF
TGTGCCAGCAGCTCTTCACGGACAGGGAGCAGGGTACAGCAGTACTTC
>TRBV4-3|TRBJ2-4|few|-
CASSQDGRGQGRNIQYF
TGCGCCAGCAGCCAAGATGGAAGGGGCCAGGGACGAAACATTCAGTACTTC
>TRBV5-1|TRBJ2-1|-|-
CASSMDNEQFF
TGCGCCAGCAGCATGGACAATGAGCAGTTCTTC
>TRBV19|TRBJ2-1|few|-
CASSHLQADNEQFF
TGTGCCAGTAGTCACCTCCAAGCCGACAATGAGCAGTTCTTC
>TRBV6-5|TRBJ2-5|-|TRBD1
CASSYRQGVETQYF
TGTGCCAGCAGTTACAGGCAGGGGGTCGAGACCCAGTACTTC
>TRBV29-1|TRBJ1-4|-|-
CSVELPNGLFF
TGCAGCGTTGAATTGCCCAATGGACTGTTTTTT
>TRBV7-9|TRBJ1-1|few|-
CASSPLGLMNTEAFF
TGTGCCAGCAGCCCCTTAGGACTGATGAACACTGAAGCTTTCTTT
>TRBV7-2|TRBJ2-3|-|TRBD2
CASSFLTSGTSTDTQYF
TGTGCCAGCAGCTTCCTTACTAGCGGGACTAGCACAGATACGCAGTATTTT
>TRBV6-5|TRBJ2-2|-|TRBD2
CASSPEGLVAGELFF
TGTGCCAGCAGTCCTGAGGGACTAGTCGCCGGGGAGCTGTTTTTT
>TRBV30|TRBJ2-7|-|TRBD1
CAWSVGTGAPYEQYF
TGTGCCTGGAGCGTAGGGACAGGGGCTCCCTACGAGCAGTACTTC
>TRBV7-9|TRBJ2-1|-|TRBD2
CASSHRGLAGDNEQFF
TGTGCCAGCAGCCATAGAGGGCTAGCGGGAGATAATGAGCAGTTCTTC